The next 14 T cell receptor beta chains were all read from a single sample in a study of T-cell memory formation after mild COVID-19 (dated by TCRdb to the early 2020s). Libraries were constructed by 5' RACE. Sequencing relied on an Illumina NovaSeq 6000. In TCRdb, the public reads were trimmed at Q25 with fastp and aligned with MiXCR, with productive beta chains retained. Under each unique CDR3 protein, matching rows form one entry showing the most common genes and DNA. The sample includes about 400,000 distinct CDR3 sequences, with about 15% observed a single time. The leading ten clones occupy about 22% of the sample. The sample comprised PBMCs or a T cell subset sorted from them (not recorded which). All receptors derive from a man younger than 30 who had mild COVID-19 (a few samples of this study predate the infection). The sample titles of this study are shuffled in the database, so cell type and time point are left out; the donor was told from shared clones.

This chain joins TRBV24-1 and TRBJ2-1; 11 bases match TRBD2. Germline V lookup: CDR1 KGHDR, CDR2 SFDVKD. The J segment lost 5 bases and the V segment lost 6 bases, leaving 2 bases of the junction unmatched. CDR3 size: 14 residues. As DNA, the CDR3 is TGTGCCACCAGTATAGCGGGGGGGGACAATGAGCAGTTCTTC. Protein product: CATSIAGGDNEQFF.

This clonotype occurred a few times. The chain couples TRBV12-3 or TRBV12-4 to TRBJ2-3; D gene uncertain. The length of the CDR3 is 15 residues. Trimming removed 3 bases at V and 0 bases at J, with 10 bases between. CDR3 protein: CASSFVARSTDTQYF. CDR3 DNA: TGTGCCAGCAGTTTTGTGGCCCGAAGCACAGATACGCAGTATTTT.

In its sample, this clonotype was seen many times. The V call is TRBV6-1, the J call TRBJ2-7; no clear D. Germline CDR1 and CDR2: MNHNS and SASEGT. This CDR3 has 13 amino acids. V was pared by 4 bases and J by 4 bases, with 11 bases between. The chain's CDR3 is CASSVSLVYEQYF. CDR3 bases: TGTGCCAGCAGTGTCTCCCTAGTATACGAGCAGTACTTC.

This clonotype was counted at least ten times. J is TRBJ2-2 and V is TRBV5-1, with D tentatively TRBD2 (5 bases). V lost 5 bases, J lost 7 bases, and 15 bases lay in between. Germline V gene sequence: CDR1 SGHRS, CDR2 YFSETQ. CDR3 length equals 14 residues. CDR3 sequence: CASRTDSPIGELFF. CDR3 sequence (DNA): TGCGCCAGCAGGACGGACTCCCCAATCGGGGAGCTGTTTTTT.

This sequence joins TRBV7-2 and TRBJ1-1, with D hard to call. V lost 7 bases and J 5 bases, leaving 17 bases between the germline ends. The CDR3 is 14 amino acids. Germline values: CDR1 SGHTA, CDR2 FQGNSA. CDR3 in DNA: TGTGCCAGCACTCGAAGTTCGCGTGGGACTGAAGCTTTCTTT. It specifies CASTRSSRGTEAFF.

This clonotype has a count of ten or more. The chain couples TRBV4-3 to TRBJ2-1; D could derive from TRBD1 or TRBD2 (5 bases each). The CDR3 is 19 residues long. The V gene lost 1 base and the J gene lost 8 bases, with 27 bases spanning the gap. Germline assignment: CDR1 LGHNA and CDR2 YSLEER. CDR3 loop: CASSQVGDGTYGARDEQFF. CDR3 bases: TGCGCCAGCAGCCAAGTGGGGGACGGGACCTACGGTGCCCGCGATGAGCAGTTCTTC.

This chain links TRBV20-1 with TRBJ2-5, with 7 positions matching TRBD2. Germline assignment: CDR1 DFQATT and CDR2 SNEGSKA (reference sequence). This CDR3 has 17 residues. V was clipped by 6 bases and J by 5 bases; unmatched bases: 21. The CDR3 DNA reads TGCAGTGCCGCAAGCCTCGGAACTAGCGCGGAGTTGGAGACCCAGTACTTC. This sequence encodes CSAASLGTSAELETQYF.

Ten or more counts support this clonotype. The chain carries TRBV6-5 and TRBJ2-2, with D tentatively TRBD1 (8 bases). V was trimmed by 5 bases and J by 6 bases, leaving 16 bases between them. This CDR3 is built from 15 residues. The germline gives CDR1 MNHEY, CDR2 SVGAGI. DNA for the CDR3: TGTGCCAGCAGTCACGACAGGGGAGGGGCCGGGGAGCTGTTTTTT. Translated: CASSHDRGGAGELFF.

The genes are TRBV12-3 or TRBV12-4 and TRBJ1-1; 11 bases align to TRBD1. The CDR3 runs to 14 residues. The V and J ends lost 4 bases and 8 bases, in that order; junction bases with no gene match: 6. The CDR3 protein is CASSSWTGGEEAFF. In nucleotides, the CDR3 is TGTGCCAGCAGTTCTTGGACAGGGGGCGAAGAAGCTTTCTTT.

This clonotype was seen more than once but under ten times. The CDR3 here is CASSSPGGFKNIQYF. For the CDR3, the DNA is TGTGCCAGCAGTTCCCCCGGGGGGTTCAAAAACATTCAGTACTTC. V usage is TRBV6-5 and J usage is TRBJ2-4; 7 nucleotides match TRBD2. The V gene end was trimmed by 4 bases and the J gene end by 3 bases; junction bases not matched to a gene: 6. CDR1 is MNHEY, CDR2 SVGAGI, per germline. CDR3 length: 15 residues.

This clonotype was detected ten times or more. The rearrangement joins TRBV14 to TRBJ2-7, with TRBD1 matching 9 bases. Germline loops: CDR1 SGHDN, CDR2 FVKESK. The J segment lost 5 bases and the V segment lost 1 base, leaving 6 bases of the junction unmatched. The CDR3 is made up of 15 amino acids. This chain's CDR3 is CASSQGGTGWDEQYF. DNA for the CDR3: TGTGCCAGCAGCCAAGGCGGGACAGGGTGGGACGAGCAGTACTTC.

CDR3 protein: CASSLHPYEQYV. In DNA form, the CDR3 reads TGTGCCAGCAGTTTACACCCCTACGAGCAGTACGTC. The rearrangement joins TRBV12-3 or TRBV12-4 to TRBJ2-7; D not certain. The V gene lost 2 bases and the J gene lost 2 bases, with 4 bases spanning the gap. CDR3 length equals 12 residues.

This chain uses TRBV20-1 with TRBJ1-6; 7 bases are shared with TRBD1. The CDR3 extends over 16 amino acids. Germline CDR1 and CDR2: DFQATT and SNEGSKA (reference sequence). The V and J ends lost 6 bases and 0 bases, in that order; junction bases with no gene match: 8. The CDR3 is CSAGVQGSSYNSPLHF. CDR3 nucleotide sequence: TGCAGTGCCGGGGTACAGGGGAGCTCCTATAATTCACCCCTCCACTTT.

The V gene is TRBV11-3, the J gene TRBJ2-4, with D tentatively TRBD1 or TRBD2 (5 bases each). This CDR3 is built from 13 residues. With 0 bases removed from V and 7 bases from J, the gap between germline ends came to 7 bases. In germline, CDR1 is SGHNT, CDR2 YENEEA. This CDR3 reads CASSLDGANIQYF. For the CDR3, the DNA is TGTGCCAGCAGCTTAGACGGGGCGAACATTCAGTACTTC. The full variable domain, with the rest looked up from reference TRBV11-3 and TRBJ2-4, is EAGVVQSPRYKIIEKKQPVAFWCNPISGHNTLYWYLQNLGQGPELLIRYENEEAVDDSQLPKDRFSAERLKGVDSTLKIQPAELGDSAVYLCASSLDGANIQYFGAGTRLSVL.